This T cell receptor (beta chain) was captured by sequencing in a study of blood T cell repertoires in COVID-19. Study details: Whether acute or convalescent, the COVID-19 samples came from the United States, Italy and Spain. PBMCs, B-cell-depleted T cells, or T cells provided the cDNA or gDNA that made up the material.

Cohorts were determined from participant-reported clinical history. The CDR3 is 15 amino acids. Germline assignment: CDR1 GTSNPN and CDR2 SVGIG (reference sequence). The ends were cut back, 2 bases at V and 5 bases at J, with 15 bases in the middle. In the original analysis: Amplification of reference gene primers was used by the study to estimate nucleated cell counts. Clones were read by immunoSEQ multiplex PCR, and TCRdb kept only the in-frame ones, dropping some. V, J and clone size are those of that table, while D and trimming were read from the DNA. This table has under 450,000 clones, more than 70% appearing once.

The chain carries TRBV30 and TRBJ1-4; no clear D gene. The source of this sequence is a man aged 25 to 40 who had recovered from COVID-19. Sample: PBMCs or T cells enriched from blood (not recorded which). In DNA form, the CDR3 reads TGTGCCTGGAGTTCCGGACTCAATGGGAATGAAAAACTGTTTTTT. It codes for CAWSSGLNGNEKLFF.